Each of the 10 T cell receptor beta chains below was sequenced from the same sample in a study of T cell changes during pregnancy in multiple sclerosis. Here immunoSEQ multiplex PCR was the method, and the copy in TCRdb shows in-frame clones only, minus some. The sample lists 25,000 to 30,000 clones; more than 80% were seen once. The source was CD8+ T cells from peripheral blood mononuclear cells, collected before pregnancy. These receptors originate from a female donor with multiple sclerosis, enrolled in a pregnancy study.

The CDR3 sequence: CASSHQGSAVDTQYF. The CDR3, as DNA: TGTGCCAGCAGTCACCAGGGGAGCGCCGTAGATACGCAGTATTTT. This chain connects TRBV6-4 to TRBJ2-3, with D perhaps matching TRBD1 (6 bases). Looked up from germline, CDR1 is MRHNA and CDR2 is SNTAGT. This CDR3 is built from 15 residues. The ends were cut back, 5 bases at V and 5 bases at J, with 17 bases in the middle.

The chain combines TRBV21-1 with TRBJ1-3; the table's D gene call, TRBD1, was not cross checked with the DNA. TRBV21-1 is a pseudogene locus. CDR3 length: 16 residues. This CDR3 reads CASSKHRRVAGNTIYF. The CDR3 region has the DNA TGTGCCAGCAGCAAACATCGCAGGGTGGCTGGAAACACCATATATTTT.

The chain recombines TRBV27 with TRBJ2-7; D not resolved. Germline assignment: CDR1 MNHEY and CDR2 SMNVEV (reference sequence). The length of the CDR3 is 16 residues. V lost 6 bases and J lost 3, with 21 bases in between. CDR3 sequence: CASSPSLGGRGYEQYF. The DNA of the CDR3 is TGTGCCAGCAGCCCCTCTCTCGGCGGCCGCGGCTACGAGCAGTACTTC.

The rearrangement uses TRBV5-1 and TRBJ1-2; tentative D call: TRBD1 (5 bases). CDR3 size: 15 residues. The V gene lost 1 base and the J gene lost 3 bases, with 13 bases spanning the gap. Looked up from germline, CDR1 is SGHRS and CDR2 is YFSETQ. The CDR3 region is CASSLFVVGHYGYTF. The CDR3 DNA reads TGCGCCAGCAGCTTGTTCGTGGTGGGGCACTATGGCTACACCTTC.

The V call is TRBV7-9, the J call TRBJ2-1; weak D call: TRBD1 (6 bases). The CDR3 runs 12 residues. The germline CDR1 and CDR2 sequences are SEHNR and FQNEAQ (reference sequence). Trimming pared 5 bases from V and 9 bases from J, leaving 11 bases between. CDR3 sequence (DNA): TGTGCCAGCAGCATGGACAGTTTTGAGCAGTTCTTC. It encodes CASSMDSFEQFF.

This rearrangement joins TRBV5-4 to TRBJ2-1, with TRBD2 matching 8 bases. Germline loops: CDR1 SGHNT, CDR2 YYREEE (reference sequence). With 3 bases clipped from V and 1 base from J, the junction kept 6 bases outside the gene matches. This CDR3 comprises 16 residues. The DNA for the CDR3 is TGTGCCAGCAGCTCGGAGCGGGGGCTTTCCTACAATGAGCAGTTCTTC. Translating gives CASSSERGLSYNEQFF.

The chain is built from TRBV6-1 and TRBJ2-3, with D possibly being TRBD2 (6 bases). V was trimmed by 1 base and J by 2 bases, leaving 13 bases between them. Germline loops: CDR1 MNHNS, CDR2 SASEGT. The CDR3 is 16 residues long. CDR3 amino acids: CASSEVAGPDTDTQYF. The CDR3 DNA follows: TGTGCCAGCAGTGAAGTCGCGGGACCCGACACAGATACGCAGTATTTT.

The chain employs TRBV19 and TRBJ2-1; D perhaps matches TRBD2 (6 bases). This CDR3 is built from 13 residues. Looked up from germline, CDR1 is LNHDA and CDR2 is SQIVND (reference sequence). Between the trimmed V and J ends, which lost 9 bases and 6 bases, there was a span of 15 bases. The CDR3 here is CASRLAGGNEQFF. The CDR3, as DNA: TGTGCCAGCAGATTGGCCGGGGGCAATGAGCAGTTCTTC.

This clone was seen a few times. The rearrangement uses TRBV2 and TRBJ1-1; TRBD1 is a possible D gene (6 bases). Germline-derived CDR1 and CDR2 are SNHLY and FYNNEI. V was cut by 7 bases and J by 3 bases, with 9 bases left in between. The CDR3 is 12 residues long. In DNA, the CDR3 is TGTGCCAGCATTGGACAGTACACTGAAGCTTTCTTT. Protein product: CASIGQYTEAFF. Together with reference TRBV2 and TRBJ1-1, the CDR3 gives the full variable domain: EPEVTQTPSHQVTQMGQEVILRCVPISNHLYFYWYRQILGQKVEFLVSFYNNEISEKSEIFDDQFSVERPDGSNFTLKIRSTKLEDSAMYFCASIGQYTEAFFGQGTRLTVV.

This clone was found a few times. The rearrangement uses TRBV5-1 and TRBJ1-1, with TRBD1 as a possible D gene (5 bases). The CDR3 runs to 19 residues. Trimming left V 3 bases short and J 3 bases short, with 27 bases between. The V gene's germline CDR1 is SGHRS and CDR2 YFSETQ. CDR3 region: CASSSHAGMGTKGDTEAFF. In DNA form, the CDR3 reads TGCGCCAGCAGCTCTCACGCCGGAATGGGTACGAAAGGGGACACTGAAGCTTTCTTT.